This TCR beta chain was sequenced during a study of identical twins. This clonotype was recorded a few times. A template switching step contributed a universal primer site, while unique molecular identifiers were present in the cDNA. TCRdb recomputed calls from the 5' RACE reads with MiXCR, one row per CDR3 protein. Of just under 550,000 distinct CDR3 sequences listed, over 12% were seen once; the top ten hold 0.44%. The germline CDR1 and CDR2 sequences are SGHRS and YFSETQ. V was cut by 1 base and J by 4 bases, with 8 bases left in between. The CDR3 covers 13 residues. These data were also filed under a second study, of yellow fever vaccine responses in identical twins. Per that study: Twins' vaccine T cell responses reportedly seemed partly convergent and partly personalized.

The source material was CD4+ T cells sorted from blood. This TCR was recovered from a woman aged 18-29 years in good health. The V gene is TRBV5-1, the J gene TRBJ1-1; a weak D match, TRBD1 (5 bases). CDR3 residues: CASSLMTATEAFF. In nucleotides, the CDR3 is TGCGCCAGCAGCTTGATGACAGCCACTGAAGCTTTCTTT.